This T cell receptor (beta chain) was profiled in a study of T cells in Graves' hyperthyroidism and ophthalmopathy. RNA transcripts gave rise to amplified TCR beta CDR3 regions. TCR CDR3 regions were first amplified by RT-PCR with HTBI primers. TCRdb processed the multiplex PCR reads anew with MiXCR; each CDR3 protein has one entry. The sample has 380,000 or so distinct CDR3 sequences, roughly 13% seen once. The sequence derives from a man aged 30 to 39 with Graves' hyperthyroidism that later progressed to Graves' ophthalmopathy. The source material was blood.

CDR3: CASSQGRVGRYEQYF. The CDR3 DNA sequence: TGTGCCAGCAGCCAAGGGAGGGTGGGCCGCTACGAGCAGTACTTC. The chain links TRBV3-1 to TRBJ2-7, with a possible D match to TRBD2 (6 bases). CDR1 and CDR2 (germline): LGHDT, YNNKEL (reference sequence). This CDR3 spans 15 amino acids. The V end lost 1 base, the J end lost 3 bases, and 13 bases lay between the germline ends.